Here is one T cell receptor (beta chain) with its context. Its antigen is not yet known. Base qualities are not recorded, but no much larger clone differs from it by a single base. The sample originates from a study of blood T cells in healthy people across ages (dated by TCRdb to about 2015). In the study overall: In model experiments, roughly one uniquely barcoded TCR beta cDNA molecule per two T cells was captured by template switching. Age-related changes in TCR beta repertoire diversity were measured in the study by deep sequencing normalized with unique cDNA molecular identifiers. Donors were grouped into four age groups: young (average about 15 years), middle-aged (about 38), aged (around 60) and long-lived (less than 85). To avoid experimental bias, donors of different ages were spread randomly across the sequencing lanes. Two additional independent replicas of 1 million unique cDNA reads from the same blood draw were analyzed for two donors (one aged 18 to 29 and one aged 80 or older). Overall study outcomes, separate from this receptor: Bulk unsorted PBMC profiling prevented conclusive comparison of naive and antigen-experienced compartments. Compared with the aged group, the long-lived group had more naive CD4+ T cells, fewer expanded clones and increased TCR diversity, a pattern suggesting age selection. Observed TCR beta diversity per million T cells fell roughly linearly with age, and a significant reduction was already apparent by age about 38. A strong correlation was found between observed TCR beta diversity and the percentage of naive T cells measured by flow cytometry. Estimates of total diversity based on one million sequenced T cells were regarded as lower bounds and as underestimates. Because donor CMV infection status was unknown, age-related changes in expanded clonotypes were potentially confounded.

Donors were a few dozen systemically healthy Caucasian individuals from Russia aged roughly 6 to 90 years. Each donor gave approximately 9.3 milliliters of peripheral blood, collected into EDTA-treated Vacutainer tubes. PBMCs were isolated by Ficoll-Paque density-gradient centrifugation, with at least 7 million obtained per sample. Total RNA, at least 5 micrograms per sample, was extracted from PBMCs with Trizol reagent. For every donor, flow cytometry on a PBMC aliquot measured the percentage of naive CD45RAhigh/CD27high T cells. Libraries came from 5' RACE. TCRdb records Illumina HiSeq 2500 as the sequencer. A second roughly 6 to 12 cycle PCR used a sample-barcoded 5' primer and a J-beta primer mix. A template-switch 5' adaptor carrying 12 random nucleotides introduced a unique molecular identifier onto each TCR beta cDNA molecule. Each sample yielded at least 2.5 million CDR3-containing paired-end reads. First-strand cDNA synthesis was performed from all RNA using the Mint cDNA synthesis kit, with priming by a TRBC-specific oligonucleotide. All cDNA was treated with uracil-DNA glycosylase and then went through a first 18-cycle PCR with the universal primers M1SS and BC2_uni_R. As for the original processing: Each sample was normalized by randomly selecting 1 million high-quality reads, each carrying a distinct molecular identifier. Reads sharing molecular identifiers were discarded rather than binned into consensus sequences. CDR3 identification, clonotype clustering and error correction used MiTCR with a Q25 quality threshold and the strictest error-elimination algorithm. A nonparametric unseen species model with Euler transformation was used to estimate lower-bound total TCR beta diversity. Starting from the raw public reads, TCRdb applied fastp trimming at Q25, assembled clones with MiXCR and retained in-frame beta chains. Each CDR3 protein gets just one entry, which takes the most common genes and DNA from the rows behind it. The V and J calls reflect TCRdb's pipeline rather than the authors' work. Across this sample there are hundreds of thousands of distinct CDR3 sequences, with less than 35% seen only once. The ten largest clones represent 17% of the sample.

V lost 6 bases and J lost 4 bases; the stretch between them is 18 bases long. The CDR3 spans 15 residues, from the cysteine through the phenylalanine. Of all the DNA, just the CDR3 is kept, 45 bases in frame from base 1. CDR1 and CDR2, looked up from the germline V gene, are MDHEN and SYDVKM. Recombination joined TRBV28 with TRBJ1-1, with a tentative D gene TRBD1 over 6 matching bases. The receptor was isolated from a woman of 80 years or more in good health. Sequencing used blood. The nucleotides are TGTGCCAGCAGGTTAATTCAGGTCAGGGGCACTGAAGCTTTCTTT. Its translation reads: CASRLIQVRGTEAFF.